This is a list of T cell receptor beta chains from one sample in a study of T cells of healthy individuals. TCRdb independently ran MiXCR on the 5' RACE reads; one entry per CDR3 protein. The sample yields tens of thousands of distinct CDR3 sequences, around 15% seen once. These receptors were collected from a human donor in good health. Each CDR3 is given with its conserved first and last residue. Fields, in order: J gene, V gene, D gene, clone size, CDR3 DNA, CDR3 protein. A D gene is named only where the DNA matches it firmly. Size values are once, few and many counts, or a class for expanded clones, and some rows have none.

TRBJ1-1,TRBV4-1,.,many,TGCGCCAGCAGCCAAGAATCAGTGAACACTGAAGCTTTCTTT,CASSQESVNTEAFF
TRBJ2-3,TRBV27,.,.,TGTGCCAGCAGTTCATGGGCAGCCACAGATACGCAGTATTTT,CASSSWAATDTQYF
TRBJ2-6,TRBV7-9,.,.,TGTGCCAGCAGCCCACCAGGGACAGGGGCCAACGTCCTGACTTTC,CASSPPGTGANVLTF
TRBJ1-6,TRBV12-3/TRBV12-4,.,.,TGTGCCAGCAGTTTAGCGCGAGGGGCGAGACCGAGGCAGAATAATTCACCCCTCCACTTT,CASSLARGARPRQNNSPLHF
TRBJ2-7,TRBV5-1,.,.,TGCGCCAGCAGCTTGACGGCAGGGGATGAGCAGTACTTC,CASSLTAGDEQYF
TRBJ2-1,TRBV4-1,.,.,TGCGCCAGCAGCCAAGTTGCTTCGTACAATGAGCAGTTCTTC,CASSQVASYNEQFF
TRBJ2-5,TRBV12-3/TRBV12-4,.,few,TGTGCCAGCAGTTTAAGGACGGAAGAGACCCAGTACTTC,CASSLRTEETQYF
TRBJ1-2,TRBV7-3,.,many,TGTGCCAGCAGCTTAACCCCAGGGGACCTTTATGGCTACACCTTC,CASSLTPGDLYGYTF
TRBJ2-5,TRBV7-9,.,many,TGTGCCAGCAGCTTAGAACAGGGGACCCAGTACTTC,CASSLEQGTQYF
TRBJ2-1,TRBV5-4,.,many,TGTGCCAGCAGCGAGGGAGCGGGTATCTCCTACAATGAGCAGTTCTTC,CASSEGAGISYNEQFF
TRBJ1-1,TRBV4-2,TRBD1,.,TGTGCCAGCAGCCAAGCCGACAGGGGGAACACTGAAGCTTTCTTT,CASSQADRGNTEAFF
TRBJ2-3,TRBV7-3,.,.,TGTGCCAGCAGCTCGGACTACCAAGGAGATACGCAGTATTTT,CASSSDYQGDTQYF
TRBJ2-3,TRBV10-3,.,many,TGTGCCATCAGTGAGTCAACGACAGATACGCAGTATTTT,CAISESTTDTQYF
TRBJ1-6,TRBV12-5,TRBD1,few,TGTGCTAGTGCCCGCGGGACAGGGGCTAATTCACCCCTCCACTTT,CASARGTGANSPLHF
TRBJ2-1,TRBV20-1,.,many,TGCAGTGCAACGGACCACAATGAGCAGTTCTTC,CSATDHNEQFF
TRBJ1-1,TRBV19,.,.,TGTGCCAGTAGTATAGATCTTCAGGCCGTGAACACTGAAGCTTTCTTT,CASSIDLQAVNTEAFF
TRBJ2-7,TRBV19,.,few,TGTGCCAGTATGAGGGCCGGGTCATACGACGAGCAGTACTTC,CASMRAGSYDEQYF
TRBJ2-7,TRBV11-1,.,many,TGTGCCAGCAGCTTAGTCGGAGAGGGCAACGAGCAGTACTTC,CASSLVGEGNEQYF
TRBJ2-4,TRBV10-3,.,many,TGTGCCATCAGTGAGGAGCTGATACTAGCCAAAAACATTCAGTACTTC,CAISEELILAKNIQYF
TRBJ2-2,TRBV3-1,.,.,TGTGCCAGCAGCCAAGGGGCAGGGCTCGGTACCGGGGAGCTGTTTTTT,CASSQGAGLGTGELFF
TRBJ2-7,TRBV10-3,TRBD1,few,TGTGCCATCACTGAAGACAGGGAAGGCGAGCAGTACTTC,CAITEDREGEQYF
TRBJ2-1,TRBV4-1,TRBD2,.,TGCGCCAGCAGCCAAGGGGCTAGCGGGAGGTACAATGAGCAGTTCTTC,CASSQGASGRYNEQFF
TRBJ2-7,TRBV20-1,TRBD1,many,TGCAGTGCTAGAGTGACAGGGGTGAGCGAGCAGTACTTC,CSARVTGVSEQYF
TRBJ1-2,TRBV7-9,TRBD1,medium-sized,TGTGCCAGCAGCCAAGGGACAGGGGCTAACTATGGCTACACCTTC,CASSQGTGANYGYTF
TRBJ2-3,TRBV20-1,.,.,TGCAGTGCTAGAGCGCAGACTAGCACAGATACGCAGTATTTT,CSARAQTSTDTQYF
TRBJ1-5,TRBV5-1,TRBD1,many,TGCGCCAGCAGCTTGGGGACAGGGGTAAATCAGCCCCAGCATTTT,CASSLGTGVNQPQHF
TRBJ2-7,TRBV27,.,few,TGTGCCAGCAGTTACTCGTCCTCCAGGGCCTCCTACGAGCAGTACTTC,CASSYSSSRASYEQYF
TRBJ1-6,TRBV10-3,.,few,TGTGCCATCAGTGAGGTCCAGGGGTCGCCGAATTCACCCCTCCACTTT,CAISEVQGSPNSPLHF
TRBJ1-2,TRBV20-1,.,.,TGCAGTGCTAGAGTGGGCAGCTCGCATGGCTACACCTTC,CSARVGSSHGYTF